This T cell receptor beta chain appears in the sequencing data of a study of shared clonotypes between healthy human individuals. Method: immunoSEQ multiplex PCR; TCRdb's copy keeps in-frame clones and lacks some. The sample includes 1,500,000 or so clones, roughly 95% of them seen just once. The CDR3 runs to 13 residues. Trimming took off 3 bases at V and 2 bases at J, with 8 bases between the two ends. In germline, CDR1 is LNHDA, CDR2 SQIVND (reference sequence). As to this clone: The sample carries other DNA sequences with the same CDR3.

The rearrangement links TRBV19 to TRBJ2-7; D unclear. The specimen sequenced was naive CD4+ T cells sorted from blood. The subset is: CD45RA+ positively selected. This sequence was found in a man aged 25-40 years in good health. The CDR3 loop is CASSIGGTYEQYF. The CDR3 DNA reads as TGTGCCAGTAGTATCGGCGGTACCTACGAGCAGTACTTC. Full variable domain (missing parts from reference TRBV19 and TRBJ2-7): DGGITQSPKYLFRKEGQNVTLSCEQNLNHDAMYWYRQDPGQGLRLIYYSQIVNDFQKGDIAEGYSVSREKKESFPLTVTSAQKNPTAFYLCASSIGGTYEQYFGPGTRLTVT.